This is a list of T cell receptor beta chains from one sample in a study of Graves' ophthalmopathy and Graves' hyperthyroidism. Using its own MiXCR run on the multiplex PCR reads, TCRdb lists one record per CDR3 protein. The sample lists about 210,000 distinct CDR3 sequences; roughly 27% were seen once. Sequencing was performed on peripheral blood. The origin of the receptors is a man between 45 and 60 years old with Graves' ophthalmopathy. Each CDR3 is given with its conserved first and last residue. The D gene is left open where the match is weak. Size is stated for part of the rows, as once, few or many counts, or as a class when the clone is expanded.

>.|many|TRBV27|TRBJ2-5
CASSLEASPWETQYF
TGTGCCAGCTCCCTCGAGGCTTCTCCCTGGGAGACCCAGTACTTC
>.|many|TRBV6-5|TRBJ1-1
CASRVTGPNTEAFF
TGTGCCAGCAGGGTGACGGGGCCCAACACTGAAGCTTTCTTT
>.|.|TRBV12-3/TRBV12-4|TRBJ1-2
CASSRGRDSYTF
TGTGCCAGCAGCCGAGGCCGGGACAGCTACACCTTC
>.|.|TRBV15|TRBJ1-5
CATCGQFNQPQHF
TGTGCCACCTGCGGACAGTTCAATCAGCCCCAGCATTTT
>TRBD2|many|TRBV27|TRBJ2-7
CASLLKAGDSYEQYF
TGTGCCAGCCTCCTAAAGGCGGGAGATTCCTACGAGCAGTACTTC
>.|many|TRBV6-5|TRBJ2-6
CASSYARGSGANVLTF
TGTGCCAGCAGTTACGCCCGGGGTTCTGGGGCCAACGTCCTGACTTTC
>TRBD2|.|TRBV12-3/TRBV12-4|TRBJ2-5
CASSLRLASGQETQYF
TGTGCCAGCAGTTTAAGGTTGGCTAGCGGTCAAGAGACCCAGTACTTC
>TRBD2|many|TRBV5-1|TRBJ2-5
CASSGGNSGRGETQYF
TGCGCCAGCAGCGGGGGTAATAGCGGGAGAGGTGAGACCCAGTACTTC
>TRBD2|many|TRBV28|TRBJ2-1
CASRPWTSGQLGGQFF
TGTGCCAGCAGGCCCTGGACTAGCGGGCAATTGGGGGGGCAGTTCTTC
>.|.|TRBV27|TRBJ1-2
CASSLNGRGYTF
TGTGCCAGCAGCCTTAACGGTAGGGGCTACACCTTC
>.|many|TRBV5-1|TRBJ2-7
CASSLLTGTFSSYEQYF
TGCGCCAGCAGCTTGCTAACTGGAACCTTCAGCTCCTACGAGCAGTACTTC
>.|.|TRBV7-8|TRBJ2-5
CASSPVSGYRYQETQYF
TGTGCCAGCAGCCCGGTTTCGGGTTACAGGTACCAAGAGACCCAGTACTTC
>.|many|TRBV6-2/TRBV6-3|TRBJ2-2
CASSYLQTGELFF
TGTGCCAGCAGTTACTTGCAGACCGGGGAGCTGTTTTTT
>.|many|TRBV7-2|TRBJ1-2
CASSLARQGYGYTF
TGTGCCAGCAGCTTAGCGAGGCAGGGCTATGGCTACACCTTC
>.|.|TRBV27|TRBJ2-3
CASSLSLWEADTQYF
TGTGCCAGCAGTTTATCACTTTGGGAGGCAGATACGCAGTATTTT
>TRBD2|many|TRBV7-2|TRBJ2-7
CASSYSGIEQYF
TGTGCCAGCAGTTACAGCGGGATCGAGCAGTACTTC
>.|many|TRBV20-1|TRBJ1-1
CSADRRGEAFF
TGCAGTGCAGACCGTAGGGGAGAAGCTTTCTTT
>.|.|TRBV12-3/TRBV12-4|TRBJ1-1
CASRRGEGYAFF
TGTGCCAGCAGACGGGGAGAGGGGTACGCTTTCTTT
>.|many|TRBV6-5|TRBJ2-7
CASSYLNRAKLVYEQYF
TGTGCCAGCAGTTACTTAAACAGGGCGAAGCTAGTCTACGAGCAGTACTTC
>.|.|TRBV28|TRBJ1-2
CATSDGYGYTF
TGTGCCACCTCGGACGGCTATGGCTACACCTTC
>.|.|TRBV7-2|TRBJ2-5
CASSAANQGTQYF
TGTGCCAGCAGCGCGGCCAACCAAGGGACCCAGTACTTC
>.|many|TRBV20-1|TRBJ2-3
CSATGGTDTQYF
TGCAGTGCTACAGGGGGCACAGATACGCAGTATTTT
>TRBD2|.|TRBV6-2/TRBV6-3|TRBJ2-7
CAVQKRDYHYEQYF
TGTGCCGTCCAAAAAAGGGACTACCACTACGAGCAGTACTTC
>.|many|TRBV7-9|TRBJ2-2
CASSSRDRPNTGELFF
TGTGCCAGCAGCTCGCGGGACAGACCAAACACCGGGGAGCTGTTTTTT
>TRBD1|many|TRBV10-3|TRBJ2-5
CAISESLGGTGGETQYF
TGTGCCATCAGTGAGTCCCTCGGAGGGACAGGGGGAGAGACCCAGTACTTC
>TRBD2|.|TRBV18|TRBJ2-7
CASSPSSGRISYEQYF
TGTGCCAGCTCACCTAGTAGCGGGAGAATCTCCTACGAGCAGTACTTC
>.|many|TRBV15|TRBJ2-7
CASTSQEVSYEQYF
TGTGCCAGCACCTCGCAGGAGGTGTCCTACGAGCAGTACTTC
>.|many|TRBV28|TRBJ2-5
CASTPEGVGETQYF
TGTGCCAGCACCCCCGAAGGGGTTGGAGAGACCCAGTACTTC
>.|many|TRBV7-9|TRBJ2-5
CASSLGSYRAMETQYF
TGTGCCAGCAGCTTGGGCTCTTACAGGGCTATGGAGACCCAGTACTTC
>TRBD1|many|TRBV29-1|TRBJ2-7
CSVEKGTGSYEQYF
TGCAGCGTTGAAAAGGGGACAGGGAGCTACGAGCAGTACTTC
>TRBD1|many|TRBV6-6|TRBJ2-2
CASRPGQGRTGELFF
TGTGCCAGCAGACCAGGACAGGGACGCACCGGGGAGCTGTTTTTT
>.|few|TRBV4-1|TRBJ2-5
CASSPYLRGVETQYF
TGCGCCAGCAGCCCCTACCTCAGGGGGGTAGAGACCCAGTACTTC
>TRBD1|many|TRBV5-1|TRBJ1-6
CASSSGQGAFSPLHF
TGCGCCAGCAGTTCCGGACAGGGGGCCTTTTCACCCCTCCACTTT
>TRBD1|many|TRBV6-5|TRBJ1-2
CASSYTPGQGPYGYTF
TGTGCCAGCAGTTACACCCCGGGACAGGGTCCATATGGCTACACCTTC
>.|many|TRBV6-5|TRBJ1-5
CASSIASRRENQPQHF
TGTGCCAGCAGCATTGCCTCGCGTCGGGAGAATCAGCCCCAGCATTTT
>.|.|TRBV30|TRBJ1-2
CAWSVLPSGSYGYTF
TGTGCCTGGAGTGTACTGCCCTCGGGGAGCTATGGCTACACCTTC
>.|few|TRBV6-1|TRBJ2-5
CASETGEIQETQYF
TGTGCCAGCGAGACAGGAGAAATCCAAGAGACCCAGTACTTC
>.|.|TRBV24-1|TRBJ2-5
CATGKEEETQYF
TGTGCCACCGGGAAGGAGGAAGAGACCCAGTACTTC
>TRBD1|many|TRBV5-1|TRBJ2-7
CASSSLNRDSTKEQYF
TGCGCCAGCAGCTCGCTAAACAGGGACAGTACTAAGGAGCAGTACTTC
>.|.|TRBV6-2/TRBV6-3|TRBJ2-7
CASETSSYEQYF
TGTGCCAGCGAGACATCCTCCTACGAGCAGTACTTC
>.|.|TRBV28|TRBJ1-2
CASSPLRPGRSGYTF
TGTGCCAGCAGCCCACTGCGGCCAGGGCGAAGTGGCTACACCTTC
>.|.|TRBV6-1|TRBJ1-1
CASRLSTSRNTEAFF
TGTGCCAGCAGGCTTTCGACATCGAGGAATACTGAAGCTTTCTTT
>.|.|TRBV6-2/TRBV6-3|TRBJ2-7
CASSPRWGYEQYF
TGTGCCAGCAGTCCAAGGTGGGGCTACGAGCAGTACTTC
>.|.|TRBV28|TRBJ1-1
CASTRGRSRAFF
TGTGCCAGCACCAGGGGTCGGTCCCGTGCTTTCTTT
>TRBD1|.|TRBV6-2/TRBV6-3|TRBJ2-2
CASSSPLWTGGEGGELFF
TGTGCCAGCAGTTCCCCATTGTGGACAGGGGGCGAAGGCGGGGAGCTGTTTTTT
>.|many|TRBV28|TRBJ2-2
CASSPRDTNTGELLF
TGTGCCAGCAGTCCTCGGGACACCAACACCGGGGAGCTGCTTTTT
>.|.|TRBV12-3/TRBV12-4|TRBJ1-2
CASSSIGGYGYTF
TGTGCCAGCAGTTCAATTGGGGGCTATGGCTACACCTTC
>.|many|TRBV7-9|TRBJ2-2
CASSLRVRGRSGELFF
TGTGCCAGCAGCTTAAGAGTACGGGGGCGCTCCGGGGAGCTGTTTTTT
>.|many|TRBV27|TRBJ2-2
CASPEVQNTGELFF
TGTGCCAGCCCGGAGGTTCAGAACACCGGGGAGCTGTTTTTT
>.|many|TRBV6-5|TRBJ2-2
CASSYSLGGRSTGELFF
TGTGCCAGCAGTTACTCGCTGGGGGGGCGTAGCACCGGGGAGCTGTTTTTT
>TRBD2|many|TRBV20-1|TRBJ2-7
CSARGTSGPSYSYEQYF
TGCAGTGCTAGAGGGACTAGCGGGCCGTCGTACTCCTACGAGCAGTACTTC
>.|many|TRBV6-2/TRBV6-3|TRBJ1-5
CASSVGGARNQPQHF
TGTGCCAGCAGCGTAGGGGGGGCGCGGAATCAGCCCCAGCATTTT
>TRBD1|.|TRBV28|TRBJ2-5
CASRRQGAIWKETQYF
TGTGCCAGCAGAAGACAGGGGGCAATTTGGAAAGAGACCCAGTACTTC
>.|many|TRBV12-3/TRBV12-4|TRBJ2-5
CASSSRTPGAREYGETQYF
TGTGCCAGCAGTTCCCGTACGCCGGGGGCGCGGGAGTATGGAGAGACCCAGTACTTC
>.|medium-sized|TRBV28|TRBJ2-5
CASSSQGLRETQYF
TGTGCCAGCAGTTCCCAGGGATTGCGAGAGACCCAGTACTTC
>.|.|TRBV6-1|TRBJ2-7
CASSPGGQSYEQYF
TGTGCCAGCAGTCCGGGGGGACAGTCCTACGAGCAGTACTTC
>.|.|TRBV10-3|TRBJ1-2
CATNTENYGYTF
TGTGCCACTAATACAGAAAACTATGGCTACACCTTC
>TRBD2|many|TRBV20-1|TRBJ2-5
CSAELGGRAGETQYF
TGCAGTGCTGAGTTAGGTGGGAGGGCGGGAGAGACCCAGTACTTC
>TRBD2|many|TRBV20-1|TRBJ2-7
CSARETSGRAPYEQYF
TGCAGTGCTAGAGAAACGAGCGGGAGGGCACCCTACGAGCAGTACTTC
>TRBD1|many|TRBV19|TRBJ1-2
CATTSLGQGFYGYTF
TGTGCCACCACCTCCTTGGGACAGGGTTTCTATGGCTACACCTTC